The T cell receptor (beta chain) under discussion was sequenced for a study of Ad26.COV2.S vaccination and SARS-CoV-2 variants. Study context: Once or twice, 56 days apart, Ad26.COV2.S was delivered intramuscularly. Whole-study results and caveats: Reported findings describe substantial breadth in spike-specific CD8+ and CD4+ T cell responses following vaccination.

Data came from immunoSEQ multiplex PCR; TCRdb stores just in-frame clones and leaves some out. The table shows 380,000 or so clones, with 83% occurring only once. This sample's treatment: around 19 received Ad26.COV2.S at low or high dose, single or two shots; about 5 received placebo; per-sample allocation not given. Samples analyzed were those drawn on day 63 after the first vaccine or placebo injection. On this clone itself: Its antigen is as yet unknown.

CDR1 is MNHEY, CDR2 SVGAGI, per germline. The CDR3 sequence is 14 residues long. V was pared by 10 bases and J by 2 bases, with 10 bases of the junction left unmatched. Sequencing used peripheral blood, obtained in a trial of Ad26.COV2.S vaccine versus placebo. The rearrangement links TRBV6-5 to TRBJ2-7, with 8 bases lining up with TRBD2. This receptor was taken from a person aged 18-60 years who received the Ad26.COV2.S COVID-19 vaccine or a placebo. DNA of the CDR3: TGTGCCATCCACAAAGGACTAGCTCCCTACGAGCAGTACTTC. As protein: CAIHKGLAPYEQYF.